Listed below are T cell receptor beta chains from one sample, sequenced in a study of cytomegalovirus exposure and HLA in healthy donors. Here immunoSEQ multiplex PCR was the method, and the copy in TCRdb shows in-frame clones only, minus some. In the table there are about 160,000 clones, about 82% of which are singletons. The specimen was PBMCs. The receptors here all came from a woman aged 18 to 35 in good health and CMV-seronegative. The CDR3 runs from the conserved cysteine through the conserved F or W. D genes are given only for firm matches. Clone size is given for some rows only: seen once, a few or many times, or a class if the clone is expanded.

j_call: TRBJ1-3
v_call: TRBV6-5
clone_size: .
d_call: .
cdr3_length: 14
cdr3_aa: CASSRSASGNTIYF
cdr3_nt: TGTGCCAGCAGTCGGTCCGCATCTGGAAACACCATATATTTT

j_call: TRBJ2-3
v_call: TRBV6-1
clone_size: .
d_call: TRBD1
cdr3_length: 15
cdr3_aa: CASIRGDRVTDTQYF
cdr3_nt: TGTGCCAGCATCCGAGGGGACAGAGTCACAGATACGCAGTATTTT

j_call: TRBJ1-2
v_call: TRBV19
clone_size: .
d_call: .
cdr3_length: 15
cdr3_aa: CASSPTRAGDYGYTF
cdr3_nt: TGTGCCAGTAGTCCGACGCGGGCAGGGGACTATGGCTACACCTTC

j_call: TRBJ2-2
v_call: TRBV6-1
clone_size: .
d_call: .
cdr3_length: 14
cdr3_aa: CASSEGFGLRELFF
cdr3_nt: TGTGCCAGCAGTGAAGGGTTCGGGTTAAGGGAGCTGTTTTTT

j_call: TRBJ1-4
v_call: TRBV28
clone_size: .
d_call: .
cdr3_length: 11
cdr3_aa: CASSGLKKLFF
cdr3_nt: TGTGCCAGCAGCGGACTGAAAAAACTGTTTTTT

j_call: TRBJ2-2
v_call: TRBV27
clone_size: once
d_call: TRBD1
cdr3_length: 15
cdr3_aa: CASSRQGVNTGELFF
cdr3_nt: TGTGCCAGCAGTCGACAGGGCGTGAACACCGGGGAGCTGTTTTTT

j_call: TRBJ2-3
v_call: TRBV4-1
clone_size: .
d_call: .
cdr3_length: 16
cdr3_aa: CASSQDGRGTTDTQYF
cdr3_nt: TGCGCCAGCAGCCAAGATGGGAGGGGGACCACAGATACGCAGTATTTT

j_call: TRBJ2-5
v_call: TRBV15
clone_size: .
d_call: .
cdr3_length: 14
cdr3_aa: CATSRGLAEETQYF
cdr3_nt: TGTGCCACCAGCAGAGGTCTAGCTGAAGAGACCCAGTACTTC

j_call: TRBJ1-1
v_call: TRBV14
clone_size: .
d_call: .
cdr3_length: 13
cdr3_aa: CASSQQSNTEAFF
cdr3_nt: TGTGCCAGCAGCCAACAGTCGAACACTGAAGCTTTCTTT

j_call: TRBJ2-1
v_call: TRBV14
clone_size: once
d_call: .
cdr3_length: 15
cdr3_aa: CASSQDVPVYNEQFF
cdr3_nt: TGTGCCAGCAGCCAAGATGTGCCAGTCTACAATGAGCAGTTCTTC

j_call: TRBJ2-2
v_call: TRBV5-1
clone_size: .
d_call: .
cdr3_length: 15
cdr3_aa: CASSRTGRNTGELFF
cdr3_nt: TGCGCCAGCAGCCGAACAGGGAGAAACACCGGGGAGCTGTTTTTT